A single sample gave rise to the 29 T cell receptor beta chains below, sequenced in a study of beta chain features in type 1 diabetes. The study, taken as a whole, reports: Researchers report that Type 1 diabetes patients had moderately but significantly shorter TCRB CDR3s across all four CD4+ subsets.

Reverse transcribing all isolated RNA meant expressed TCRB transcripts were sequenced. Assay used: immunoSEQ multiplex PCR; TCRdb lists only in-frame clones, some missing. Among under 300,000 clones listed, approximately 25% were seen once. These receptors' targets are unknown. Sequenced input: naive CD4+ T cells from blood. All receptors derive from a woman aged 25 to 39 with type 1 diabetes.

This chain uses TRBV5-1 with TRBJ1-1; D is unresolved. V lost 0 bases and J lost 0, with 12 bases in between. Per germline, CDR1 SGHRS and CDR2 YFSETQ. The CDR3 is 16 residues long. The CDR3 bases are TGCGCCAGCAGCTTGGGTCACACCGATATGAACACTGAAGCTTTCTTT. This encodes CASSLGHTDMNTEAFF.

The CDR3 region has the DNA TGTGCCAGCAGACGTAGGACTAGCGGGGCGGAGGGGACCCAGTACTTC. Translation: CASRRRTSGAEGTQYF. This rearrangement joins TRBV2 to TRBJ2-5, with TRBD2 matching over 12 bases. Germline V gene data show CDR1 as SNHLY and CDR2 as FYNNEI. The V gene end was trimmed by 6 bases and the J gene end by 7 bases; junction bases not matched to a gene: 12. The CDR3 has 16 amino acids.

The chain recombines TRBV11-2 with TRBJ1-2, with TRBD1 matching 8 bases. CDR3 length equals 13 residues. Losses at the gene ends were 5 bases for V and 7 bases for J; bases not matched to a gene: 6. CDR1 is SGHAT, CDR2 FQNNGV, per germline. CDR3 amino acids: CASSNRTGSGYTF. The CDR3 coding sequence is TGTGCCAGCAGCAACCGGACAGGGTCTGGCTACACCTTC.

This chain links TRBV9 with TRBJ2-6; 8 nucleotides line up with TRBD2. Germline lookup yields CDR1 SGDLS and CDR2 YYNGEE. The trim removed 2 bases at V and 2 bases at J, leaving 3 bases unmatched. This CDR3 has 16 residues. The CDR3 DNA is TGTGCCAGCAGCGTCCTCGGGGGGGCTGGGGCCAACGTCCTGACTTTC. Translation gives CASSVLGGAGANVLTF.

This clone has more than one count but fewer than ten. The gene calls are TRBV5-1 and TRBJ1-5; possible D gene TRBD1, 6 bases. From germline, CDR1 is SGHRS and CDR2 YFSETQ. Deletions cut 4 bases from V and 5 bases from J, with 13 bases between. The CDR3 is 14 amino acids. CDR3 bases: TGCGCCAGCAGCCCACAGGGTCCGGATCAGCCCCAGCATTTT. This translates into CASSPQGPDQPQHF.

This chain connects TRBV29-1 to TRBJ2-7; the match to TRBD1 covers 7 bases. Trimming at V came to 5 bases and at J to 1 base, leaving 8 bases not matched to a gene. This CDR3 comprises 14 residues. Germline CDR1 reads SQVTM; CDR2 reads ANQGSEA. CDR3: CSVKDRLPSYEQYF. As DNA, the CDR3 is TGCAGCGTTAAGGACAGGCTACCTTCCTACGAGCAGTACTTC.

This clone was picked up a small number of times. J is TRBJ2-1 and V is TRBV5-1; no clear D. Germline CDR1 SGHRS, CDR2 YFSETQ. Trimming removed 1 base at V and 5 bases at J, with 13 bases between. The CDR3 extends over 15 amino acids. The CDR3: CASSLFLPGDNEQFF. DNA of the CDR3: TGCGCCAGCAGCTTGTTTTTGCCAGGTGACAATGAGCAGTTCTTC.

Only a few counts were recorded for this clone. The chain has TRBV5-4 and TRBJ2-1, with TRBD2 matching over 8 bases. Germline CDR1 SGHNT, CDR2 YYREEE (reference sequence). V dropped 4 bases and J dropped 10; count of bases not matched to a gene: 16. This CDR3 is 16 amino acids long. DNA for the CDR3: TGTGCCAGCAGCCCGGCGGGGCCAGCGGGAGAAGGCGAGCAGTTCTTC. Its protein product is CASSPAGPAGEGEQFF.

This clone was picked up a small number of times. The CDR3 region has the DNA TGTGCCAGCAGTTTAGCAGGGTTCCACTCTGGGGCCAACGTCCTGACTTTC. Its translation: CASSLAGFHSGANVLTF. The J gene is TRBJ2-6, the V gene TRBV27; a possible D gene is TRBD1 (5 bases). In germline, CDR1 is MNHEY, CDR2 SMNVEV (reference sequence). The V and J ends lost 2 bases and 0 bases respectively, with 11 bases between them. This CDR3 comprises 17 residues.

This clone has more than one count but fewer than ten. The chain links TRBV7-9 to TRBJ2-3; 10 nucleotides align to TRBD1. The CDR3 sequence is 14 residues long. CDR1 and CDR2 from the germline V gene are SEHNR and FQNEAQ (reference sequence). V shed 6 bases, J shed 3 bases, and the junction held 3 bases outside the gene matches. CDR3 sequence (DNA): TGTGCCAGCAGGACAGGGGGCGCGACAGATACGCAGTATTTT. Protein product: CASRTGGATDTQYF.

This chain joins TRBV30 and TRBJ1-5; D is possibly TRBD1 (6 bases). V was shortened by 5 bases and J by 0 bases, with 11 bases between the two germline ends. Germline loops: CDR1 GTSNPN, CDR2 SVGIG (reference sequence). This CDR3 spans 14 amino acids. The DNA of the CDR3 is TGTGCCTGGGACAGGACTTATAGCAATCAGCCCCAGCATTTT. It translates to CAWDRTYSNQPQHF.

This clone was counted between two and nine times. The chain uses TRBV7-9 and TRBJ2-3; weak D call: TRBD2 (6 bases). The CDR3 is made up of 13 amino acids. CDR1 is SEHNR, CDR2 FQNEAQ, per germline (reference sequence). V was shortened by 7 bases and J by 4 bases, with 12 bases between the two germline ends. Written as DNA, the CDR3 is TGTGCCAGCACCCCCGGAGGGGCAGATACGCAGTATTTT. Translation gives CASTPGGADTQYF.

The CDR3: CASSLDRIPSYEQYF. The CDR3 DNA sequence: TGTGCCAGCAGCTTGGACAGAATTCCCTCCTACGAGCAGTACTTC. J is TRBJ2-7 and V is TRBV11-2, with D perhaps TRBD1 (6 bases). CDR3 length equals 15 residues. Germline V lookup: CDR1 SGHAT, CDR2 FQNNGV. V gave up 3 bases and J gave up 0 bases, with 12 bases separating them.

J is TRBJ2-7 and V is TRBV5-4; 7 nucleotides agree with TRBD1. The CDR3 consists of 13 residues. CDR1 SGHNT and CDR2 YYREEE come from the germline V gene (reference sequence). V lost 4 bases, J lost 5 bases, and 6 bases stayed unmatched. CDR3 DNA: TGTGCCAGCAGCGCTACAGGGGTCCACGAGCAGTACTTC. It encodes CASSATGVHEQYF.

This clone has only a few counts. This sequence joins TRBV30 and TRBJ1-2; unclear D gene. The CDR3 is 13 residues long. The germline V and J ends were trimmed by 0 bases and 2 bases, with 7 bases remaining between them. Germline lookup yields CDR1 GTSNPN and CDR2 SVGIG (reference sequence). The CDR3 spells CAWSVLGNYGYTF. CDR3 coding DNA: TGTGCCTGGAGTGTACTGGGCAACTATGGCTACACCTTC.

This clone was detected only once. This CDR3 reads CASSETSGELFF. DNA for the CDR3: TGTGCCAGCAGCGAGACTTCCGGGGAGCTGTTTTTT. The V and J genes are TRBV6-5 and TRBJ2-2; D uncertain. V was pared by 6 bases and J by 6 bases, with 8 bases between. The germline gives CDR1 MNHEY, CDR2 SVGAGI. The CDR3 extends over 12 amino acids.

Only a few counts were recorded for this clone. The V gene is TRBV29-1, the J gene TRBJ2-7; no definite D call. V gave up 5 bases and J gave up 3 bases, with 11 bases separating them. There are 12 residues in the CDR3. The germline V gene encodes CDR1 SQVTM and CDR2 ANQGSEA. This CDR3 reads CSVQNSGYEQYF. DNA of the CDR3: TGCAGCGTTCAGAACTCGGGCTACGAGCAGTACTTC.

The table lists this clone with a few counts. The chain has TRBV25-1 and TRBJ2-7, with 7 bases identical to TRBD2. CDR3 length equals 13 residues. Germline CDR1 MGHDK, CDR2 SYGVNS. V trimming: 6 bases; J trimming: 1 base; junction bases outside the gene matches: 3. The CDR3 DNA sequence: TGTGCCAGCAGGGGAGGGGTATCCTACGAGCAGTACTTC. Translated, it gives CASRGGVSYEQYF.

This clone was seen a handful of times. This sequence joins TRBV6-6 and TRBJ2-7; 11 bases are shared with TRBD2. With 2 bases clipped from V and 6 bases from J, the junction kept 3 bases outside the gene matches. The germline gives CDR1 MNHNY, CDR2 SVGAGI (reference sequence). CDR3 length: 14 residues. CDR3 DNA sequence: TGTGCCAGCAGTTACACTAGCGGGAGAGGCGAGCAGTACTTC. Its protein is CASSYTSGRGEQYF.

V usage is TRBV15 and J usage is TRBJ2-7, with D possibly being TRBD1 (5 bases). The CDR3 loop spans 15 amino acids. Trimming removed 0 bases at V and 3 bases at J, with 12 bases between. Germline CDR1 and CDR2: LNHNV and YYDKDF (reference sequence). In DNA, the CDR3 is TGTGCCACCAGCAGAGACAGGGTTCGAGACTACGAGCAGTACTTC. Protein product: CATSRDRVRDYEQYF.

This sequence joins TRBV10-3 and TRBJ2-5; 8 bases align to TRBD1. Germline V gene lookup returns CDR1 ENHRY and CDR2 SYGVKD. This CDR3 is 14 amino acids long. Trimming removed 6 bases from V and 1 base from J; junction bases left unmatched: 4. The CDR3 DNA is TGTGCCATCAGGGAGGACAGGGCCCAAGAGACCCAGTACTTC. It encodes CAIREDRAQETQYF.

This clone was observed a few times. The CDR3 spells CSVLLEKLFF. CDR3 nucleotide sequence: TGCAGCGTTCTTCTTGAAAAACTGTTTTTT. The chain couples TRBV29-1 to TRBJ1-4; D remains ambiguous. The CDR3 consists of 10 residues. The V gene's germline CDR1 is SQVTM and CDR2 ANQGSEA. V was cut by 5 bases and J by 7 bases, with 5 bases left in between.

The V gene is TRBV20-1, the J gene TRBJ2-7; D call uncertain. This CDR3 spans 11 amino acids. CDR1 DFQATT and CDR2 SNEGSKA come from the germline V gene (reference sequence). CDR3: CSAISGYEQYF. DNA for the CDR3: TGCAGCGCCATTTCCGGCTACGAGCAGTACTTC.

V and J are TRBV18 and TRBJ2-1; D call uncertain. The CDR3 runs to 15 residues. The germline V gene has CDR1 KGHSH and CDR2 LQKENI. V shed 3 bases and J shed 7 bases, with 16 bases lying between them. In nucleotides, the CDR3 is TGTGCCAGCTCACCTACCTTCACCACGGTAAATGAGCAGTTCTTC. Translation gives CASSPTFTTVNEQFF. Complete variable domain (other parts from reference TRBV18 and TRBJ2-1): NAGVMQNPRHLVRRRGQEARLRCSPMKGHSHVYWYRQLPEEGLKFMVYLQKENIIDESGMPKERFSAEFPKEGPSILRIQQVVRGDSAAYFCASSPTFTTVNEQFFGPGTRLTVL.

This clone was detected a few times. The gene calls are TRBV20-1 and TRBJ1-2, with D possibly matching TRBD1 (5 bases). The germline CDR1 and CDR2 sequences are DFQATT and SNEGSKA (reference sequence). The CDR3 has 10 amino acids. The V end lost 5 bases, the J end lost 11 bases, and 12 bases lay between the germline ends. The CDR3 is CSALAGIYTF. The DNA of the CDR3 is TGCAGTGCTTTGGCAGGGATATACACCTTC.

The CDR3 sequence is CAIRARTSGRSEQFF. Written as DNA, the CDR3 is TGTGCCATCAGGGCCCGGACTAGCGGGAGGAGCGAGCAGTTCTTC. V gene TRBV10-3 combines with J gene TRBJ2-1; 14 bases agree with TRBD2. Trimming cost V 6 bases and J 10 bases; bases outside gene matches: 8. This CDR3 has 15 residues. Germline CDR1 and CDR2: ENHRY and SYGVKD.

This clone showed up just once. This chain links TRBV5-1 with TRBJ2-5; possible D gene TRBD1, 6 bases. Trimming took off 2 bases at V and 5 bases at J, with 10 bases between the two ends. Germline lookup yields CDR1 SGHRS and CDR2 YFSETQ. The CDR3 runs 13 residues. CDR3 nucleotide sequence: TGCGCCAGCAGCTTCGACAGGTCGGAGACCCAGTACTTC. The encoded protein is CASSFDRSETQYF.

The rearrangement joins TRBV6-5 to TRBJ1-2, with D hard to call. The CDR3 has 15 amino acids. Trimming stripped 0 bases from V and 2 bases from J, with 10 bases between. CDR1 is MNHEY and CDR2 is SVGAGI in the germline V gene. The CDR3 region is CASSYSRGVNYGYTF. CDR3 DNA: TGTGCCAGCAGTTACTCGCGGGGTGTAAACTATGGCTACACCTTC.

The chain uses TRBV18 and TRBJ2-1; TRBD2 agrees at 7 bases. Germline CDR1 KGHSH, CDR2 LQKENI. CDR3 length: 15 amino acids. V was pared by 4 bases and J by 4 bases, with 7 bases of the junction left unmatched. CDR3 sequence reads: CASSRGSGPYNEQFF. CDR3 nucleotide sequence: TGTGCCAGCTCACGAGGTAGCGGGCCGTACAATGAGCAGTTCTTC. The whole variable domain, remainder taken from reference TRBV18 and TRBJ2-1, is NAGVMQNPRHLVRRRGQEARLRCSPMKGHSHVYWYRQLPEEGLKFMVYLQKENIIDESGMPKERFSAEFPKEGPSILRIQQVVRGDSAAYFCASSRGSGPYNEQFFGPGTRLTVL.